This T cell receptor (beta chain) was obtained from a study of blood T cells in healthy people across ages. Study-level findings and limits: Researchers deemed the diversity estimates from one million T cells underestimates.

Donors gave ten milliliters of peripheral blood apiece. V lost 2 bases, J lost 2 bases, and 13 bases lay in between. This CDR3 has 15 amino acids. CDR1 is MNHEY, CDR2 SMNVEV, per germline (reference sequence). In its sample, this clonotype was seen a few times. Its antigen is unknown. Then a second PCR, running roughly 7 to 11 cycles, was carried out with a sample-barcoded 5' primer and a J-beta primer mix. MiXCR, run by TCRdb on the 5' RACE reads, gives a single entry per CDR3 protein. The repertoire holds 600,000 to 850,000 distinct CDR3 sequences, with 20% to 30% as singletons. These data also formed part of another study, on T cells of mothers and their children. That publication notes: The study sampled three healthy Caucasian mothers and their six children. Every mother supplied over 9 million TCR beta CDR3 reads and every child a few million.

V and J are TRBV27 and TRBJ2-7; no definite D call. The sequenced sample was blood. The source of this sequence is a boy aged 5-17 years in good health. CDR3 in amino acids: CASSLRPSTTYEQYF. CDR3 sequence (DNA): TGTGCCAGCAGTTTAAGGCCCAGCACTACCTACGAGCAGTACTTC.